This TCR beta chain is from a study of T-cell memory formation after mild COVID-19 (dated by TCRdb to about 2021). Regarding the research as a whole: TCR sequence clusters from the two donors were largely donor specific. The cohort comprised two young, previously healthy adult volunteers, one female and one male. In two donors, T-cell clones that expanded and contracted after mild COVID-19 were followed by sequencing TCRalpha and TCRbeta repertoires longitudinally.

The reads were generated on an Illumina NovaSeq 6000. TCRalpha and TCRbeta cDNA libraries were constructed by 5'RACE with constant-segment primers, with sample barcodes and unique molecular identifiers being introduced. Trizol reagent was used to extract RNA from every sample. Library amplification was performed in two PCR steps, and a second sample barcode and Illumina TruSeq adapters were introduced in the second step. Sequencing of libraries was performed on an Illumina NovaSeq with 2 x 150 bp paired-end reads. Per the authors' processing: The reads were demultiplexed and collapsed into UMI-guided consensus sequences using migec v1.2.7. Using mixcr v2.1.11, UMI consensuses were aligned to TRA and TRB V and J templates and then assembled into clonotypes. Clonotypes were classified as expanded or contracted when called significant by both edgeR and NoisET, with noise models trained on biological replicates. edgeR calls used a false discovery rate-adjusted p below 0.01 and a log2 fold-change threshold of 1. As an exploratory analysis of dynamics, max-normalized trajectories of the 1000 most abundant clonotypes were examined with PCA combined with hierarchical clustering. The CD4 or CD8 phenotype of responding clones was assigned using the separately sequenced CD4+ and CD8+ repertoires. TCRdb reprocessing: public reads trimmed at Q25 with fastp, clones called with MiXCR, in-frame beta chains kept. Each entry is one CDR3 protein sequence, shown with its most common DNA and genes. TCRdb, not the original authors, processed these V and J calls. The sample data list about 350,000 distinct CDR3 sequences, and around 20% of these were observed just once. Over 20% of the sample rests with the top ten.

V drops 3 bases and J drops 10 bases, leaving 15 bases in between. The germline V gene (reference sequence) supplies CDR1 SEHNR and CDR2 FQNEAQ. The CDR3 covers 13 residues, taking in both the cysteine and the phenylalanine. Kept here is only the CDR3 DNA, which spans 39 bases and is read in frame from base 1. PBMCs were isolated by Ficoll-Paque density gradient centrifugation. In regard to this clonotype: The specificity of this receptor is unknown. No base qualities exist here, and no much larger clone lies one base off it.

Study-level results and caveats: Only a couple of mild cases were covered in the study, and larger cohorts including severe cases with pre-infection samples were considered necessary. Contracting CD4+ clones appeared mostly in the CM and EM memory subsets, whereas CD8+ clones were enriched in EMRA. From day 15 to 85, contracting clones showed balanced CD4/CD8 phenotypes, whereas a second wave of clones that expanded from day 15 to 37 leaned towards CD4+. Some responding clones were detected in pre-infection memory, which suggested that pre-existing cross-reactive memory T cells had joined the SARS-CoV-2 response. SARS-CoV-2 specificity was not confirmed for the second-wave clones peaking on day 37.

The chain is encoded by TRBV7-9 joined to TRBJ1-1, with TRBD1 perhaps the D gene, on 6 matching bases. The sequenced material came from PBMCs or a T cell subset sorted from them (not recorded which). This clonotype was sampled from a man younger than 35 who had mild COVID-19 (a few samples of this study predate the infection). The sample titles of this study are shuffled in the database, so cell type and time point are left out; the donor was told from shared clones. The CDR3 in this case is CASSLQIGGGAFF. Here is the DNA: TGTGCCAGCAGCTTGCAGATCGGAGGGGGAGCTTTCTTT.